Included here is one T cell receptor (beta chain) sequence, with context. Its antigen is not known. The CDR3 runs to 11 residues. Germline lookup yields CDR1 WSHSY and CDR2 SAAADI. V dropped 7 bases and J dropped 7 bases, with 11 bases sitting between them. This sample was included in a study of T cells after yellow fever vaccination. General study findings and limits: Only a small proportion of the clonotypes turned up in both the CD4 and the CD8 compartments, likely arising from convergent recombination.

TCRdb reprocessed the 5' RACE reads via MiXCR and lists one record per CDR3 protein. This sample yields 100,000 to 150,000 distinct CDR3 sequences, of which around 7.7% are seen a single time; around 2.7% belongs to the top ten. This TCR was recovered from a man younger than 35 who received the YFV17D yellow fever vaccine. The rearrangement uses TRBV10-2 and TRBJ2-7; D is unresolved. The sample in question was CD4+ T cells sorted from PBMCs, obtained around 10 days after the first yellow fever vaccination. CDR3 sequence reads: CASIRNREQYF. The CDR3 DNA is TGCGCCAGCATCCGCAACAGAGAGCAGTACTTC.